A single sample is the source of the 30 T cell receptor beta chains below, sequenced in a study of OX40 agonist ivuxolimab in advanced cancers. Assay used: immunoSEQ multiplex PCR; TCRdb lists only in-frame clones, some missing. The sample shows under 65,000 clones, 80% to 95% of them seen only once. The sample here was CD4+ or CD8+ T cells sorted from blood, taken in a trial of the OX40 agonist ivuxolimab. The receptor source for this set is an adult with an advanced solid tumor such as melanoma, head and neck, liver or kidney cancer.

The chain has TRBV14 and TRBJ1-1; 7 nucleotides agree with TRBD1. Germline assignment: CDR1 SGHDN and CDR2 FVKESK. V trimming: 4 bases; J trimming: 4 bases; junction bases outside the gene matches: 18. The CDR3 runs 18 residues. CDR3 sequence (DNA): TGTGCCAGCAGCCGAGAGACAGGGATTGGGCCGGGGACCACTGAAGCTTTCTTT. It specifies CASSRETGIGPGTTEAFF.

The rearrangement links TRBV4-2 to TRBJ1-5, with 8 bases identical to TRBD1. Trimming removed 1 base from V and 5 bases from J; junction bases left unmatched: 7. CDR3 size: 16 residues. The germline CDR1 and CDR2 sequences are LGHNA and YNFKEQ. This chain's CDR3 is CASSQGGTGGDQPQHF. CDR3 coding DNA: TGTGCCAGCAGCCAAGGCGGGACAGGAGGGGATCAGCCCCAGCATTTT.

The CDR3 reads CASSYSLSETQYF. CDR3 bases: TGTGCCAGCAGTTACTCGCTGTCGGAGACCCAGTACTTC. This chain joins TRBV6-5 and TRBJ2-5; unclear D gene. Trimming stripped 0 bases from V and 5 bases from J, with 7 bases between. CDR3 length: 13 residues. From germline, CDR1 is MNHEY and CDR2 SVGAGI.

In the case of this clone: Other DNA sequences in this sample translate to the same CDR3. V is TRBV13 and J is TRBJ1-1; D is unresolved. This CDR3 contains 11 residues. Trimming left V 3 bases short and J 4 bases short, with 3 bases between. Germline assignment: CDR1 PRHDT and CDR2 FYEKMQ (reference sequence). The chain's CDR3 is CASSLGTEAFF. In DNA, the CDR3 is TGTGCCAGCAGCTTGGGCACTGAAGCTTTCTTT.

V usage is TRBV11-2 and J usage is TRBJ2-1; TRBD2 matches at 13 bases. The CDR3 runs to 14 residues. The V segment lost 6 bases and the J segment 12 bases; nucleotides outside the gene matches: 8. The V gene's germline CDR1 is SGHAT and CDR2 FQNNGV. CDR3 amino acids: CASRGTSGVRWQFF. CDR3 bases: TGTGCCAGCAGGGGGACTAGCGGGGTGCGATGGCAGTTCTTC.

This clone showed up just once. The V and J genes are TRBV14 and TRBJ2-7, with TRBD1 matching over 8 bases. CDR1 is SGHDN, CDR2 FVKESK, per germline. CDR3 size: 15 residues. Germline trimming cut 1 base from V and 3 bases from J; bases unmatched to any gene: 5. This CDR3 is CASSQGTGSGYEQYF. The DNA of the CDR3 is TGTGCCAGCAGCCAAGGGACAGGGTCGGGCTACGAGCAGTACTTC.

The CDR3 nucleotides read TGTGCCAGCAGCTCAACAGGGGGCGCCGATTTGGACACTGAAGCTTTCTTT. Its protein is CASSSTGGADLDTEAFF. The gene calls are TRBV5-6 and TRBJ1-1; 9 bases fit TRBD1. Germline assignment: CDR1 SGHDT and CDR2 YYEEEE. Trimming cost V 3 bases and J 3 bases; bases outside gene matches: 12. This CDR3 is built from 17 residues.

V is TRBV5-1 and J is TRBJ2-5; the match to TRBD1 covers 8 bases. The assigned J gene may be wrong: the sequence end matches TRBJ2-7 better. This CDR3 has 12 residues. The germline gives CDR1 SGHRS, CDR2 YFSETQ. CDR3 residues: CASSRTGYEQYF. The CDR3 DNA sequence: TGCGCCAGCAGCCGGACAGGGTACGAGCAGTACTTC.

The chain employs TRBV7-6 and TRBJ1-5; 7 nucleotides match TRBD1. The CDR3 contains 14 residues. The V gene end was trimmed by 1 base and the J gene end by 7 bases; junction bases not matched to a gene: 4. Germline V CDR1 and CDR2: SGHVS, FNYEAQ. The CDR3 DNA reads TGTGCCAGCAGCTTAGTTGGAGGGGGCCAGCCCCAGCATTTT. Translating it yields CASSLVGGGQPQHF.

The chain couples TRBV9 to TRBJ2-7; D is unresolved. V was pared by 4 bases and J by 1 base, with 15 bases between. Germline values: CDR1 SGDLS, CDR2 YYNGEE. The CDR3 spans 15 residues. The CDR3 bases are TGTGCCAGCAGCCCTCCCCTGGGCCCTTCCTACGAGCAGTACTTC. It translates to CASSPPLGPSYEQYF.

This chain uses TRBV27 with TRBJ1-1, with TRBD1 matching 7 bases. Germline CDR1 reads MNHEY; CDR2 reads SMNVEV (reference sequence). The CDR3 is 13 amino acids. With 2 bases clipped from V and 5 bases from J, the junction kept 2 bases outside the gene matches. The CDR3 bases are TGTGCCAGCAGTTTAGACAGGGTAACTGAAGCTTTCTTT. Protein sequence: CASSLDRVTEAFF.

The V gene is TRBV9, the J gene TRBJ2-6; the D is unclear. The CDR3 covers 15 residues. Germline CDR1 and CDR2: SGDLS and YYNGEE. V lost 4 bases and J 3 bases, leaving 11 bases between the germline ends. The CDR3 loop is CASSPYPGGANVLTF. CDR3 sequence (DNA): TGTGCCAGCAGCCCCTACCCGGGTGGGGCCAACGTCCTGACTTTC.

This chain connects TRBV4-2 to TRBJ1-2; a weak D match, TRBD1 (6 bases). Trimming left V 1 base short and J 4 bases short, with 16 bases between. The V gene's germline CDR1 is LGHNA and CDR2 YNFKEQ. The CDR3 has 16 residues. CDR3 in DNA: TGTGCCAGCAGCCAAGGGGGGCCTGCGTCGGGCTATGGCTACACCTTC. Translated: CASSQGGPASGYGYTF.

The genes are TRBV6-1 and TRBJ2-7; D is ambiguous. Germline CDR1 and CDR2: MNHNS and SASEGT. This CDR3 is built from 14 residues. Trimming removed 4 bases from V and 1 base from J, with 11 bases in between. The CDR3 region has the DNA TGTGCCAGCAGTGTGCCCGACAATTCCTACGAGCAGTACTTC. Translated: CASSVPDNSYEQYF.

The chain carries TRBV7-9 and TRBJ2-5; tentative D call: TRBD2 (6 bases). The V end was cut by 8 bases, the J end by 3 bases, with 16 bases between. CDR3 size: 14 residues. CDR1 and CDR2 from the germline V gene are SEHNR and FQNEAQ (reference sequence). CDR3 sequence reads: CASSTSYPEETQYF. The CDR3 bases are TGTGCCAGCTCGACTAGTTACCCTGAAGAGACCCAGTACTTC.

The rearrangement joins TRBV7-9 to TRBJ1-2; 10 bases map to TRBD1. This CDR3 spans 16 amino acids. Germline assignment: CDR1 SEHNR and CDR2 FQNEAQ (reference sequence). V gave up 3 bases and J gave up 2 bases; unmatched junction bases: 6. The CDR3 nucleotides are TGTGCCAGCAGCTTTTTGGGACAGGGGAGCAACTATGGCTACACCTTC. It is translated as CASSFLGQGSNYGYTF. The entire variable domain, with the rest obtained from reference TRBV7-9 and TRBJ1-2, is as follows: DTGVSQNPRHKITKRGQNVTFRCDPISEHNRLYWYRQTLGQGPEFLTYFQNEAQLEKSRLLSDRFSAERPKGSFSTLEIQRTEQGDSAMYLCASSFLGQGSNYGYTFGSGTRLTVV.

This clone was seen only once. This sample includes further DNA sequences coding for the same CDR3. This chain links TRBV27 with TRBJ2-3, with TRBD1 as a possible D gene (7 bases). CDR1 is MNHEY and CDR2 is SMNVEV in the germline V gene (reference sequence). Trimming pared 7 bases from V and 1 base from J, leaving 18 bases between. The CDR3 runs 16 residues. The CDR3 loop is CASIPRGERGTDTQYF. For the CDR3, the DNA is TGTGCCAGCATTCCCAGGGGGGAGCGGGGCACAGATACGCAGTATTTT.

The CDR3 bases are TGTGCCAGTAGACAGGGCAAAAGGGAGACCCAGTACTTC. Residues: CASRQGKRETQYF. The genes are TRBV19 and TRBJ2-5; D possibly corresponds to TRBD1 (6 bases). The CDR3 covers 13 residues. Germline V CDR1 and CDR2: LNHDA, SQIVND (reference sequence). Trimming stripped 6 bases from V and 5 bases from J, with 13 bases between.

The chain has TRBV4-1 and TRBJ1-1; no clear D. Trimming cost V 5 bases and J 3 bases, with 13 bases left between them. The germline V gene encodes CDR1 MGHRA and CDR2 YSYEKL. The CDR3 loop spans 14 amino acids. The DNA for the CDR3 is TGCGCCAGCAGCTCTTACGGAGGAGACACTGAAGCTTTCTTT. Translated, it gives CASSSYGGDTEAFF.

The chain links TRBV29-1 to TRBJ2-1; TRBD2 aligns across 13 bases. Unmatched junction bases numbered 6, after V lost 6 bases and J lost 7 bases. Germline-derived CDR1 and CDR2 are SQVTM and ANQGSEA. This CDR3 contains 14 residues. The CDR3 is CSVERLAGGNEQFF. As DNA, the CDR3 is TGCAGCGTCGAGAGACTAGCGGGGGGAAATGAGCAGTTCTTC.

The chain links TRBV9 to TRBJ2-1, with TRBD2 as a possible D gene (5 bases). The germline CDR1 and CDR2 sequences are SGDLS and YYNGEE. V was shortened by 0 bases and J by 1 base, with 8 bases between the two germline ends. This CDR3 has 15 amino acids. The CDR3 nucleotides read TGTGCCAGCAGCGTAGGGACGGGGTCCTACAATGAGCAGTTCTTC. This encodes CASSVGTGSYNEQFF.

The rearrangement joins TRBV14 to TRBJ1-6; D gene uncertain. Per germline, CDR1 SGHDN and CDR2 FVKESK. The CDR3 is 14 amino acids. The V and J ends lost 4 bases and 4 bases respectively, with 8 bases between them. As DNA, the CDR3 is TGTGCCAGCAGCCCCACAAGATATAATTCACCCCTCCACTTT. The encoded protein is CASSPTRYNSPLHF.

This clone was observed a single time. This chain links TRBV30 with TRBJ2-7; the D gene is possibly TRBD1 (5 bases). The CDR3 is 15 residues long. CDR1 and CDR2 from the germline V gene are GTSNPN and SVGIG (reference sequence). V was clipped by 0 bases and J by 5 bases, with 17 bases between them. The CDR3 is CAWSVVKGFFHEQYF. The CDR3 DNA follows: TGTGCCTGGAGTGTTGTCAAGGGGTTTTTCCACGAGCAGTACTTC.

The table lists this clone with a count of one. The chain employs TRBV15 and TRBJ1-4; 8 bases match TRBD1. The CDR3 totals 14 residues. Per germline, CDR1 LNHNV and CDR2 YYDKDF (reference sequence). V lost 5 bases, J lost 8 bases, and 7 bases stayed unmatched. The CDR3 DNA follows: TGTGCCACCAGCTCCCGACAGGGGAAAGAAAAACTGTTTTTT. The encoded protein is CATSSRQGKEKLFF.

The V gene is TRBV28, the J gene TRBJ2-7; no clear D. CDR3 length: 15 amino acids. V was shortened by 3 bases and J by 3 bases, with 15 bases between the two germline ends. Germline CDR1 is MDHEN and CDR2 is SYDVKM. The CDR3 DNA sequence: TGTGCCAGCAGTTTGAATGGACGCTACGACTACGAGCAGTACTTC. As protein: CASSLNGRYDYEQYF.

This sequence joins TRBV7-6 and TRBJ1-1, with 8 bases that match TRBD1. CDR3 length: 16 residues. Germline V gives CDR1 SGHVS, CDR2 FNYEAQ. V shed 1 base and J 1 base; nucleotides not matched to a gene: 5. CDR3 region: CASSLGEGQGNTEAFF. The CDR3 bases are TGTGCCAGCAGCTTAGGAGAAGGACAGGGGAACACTGAAGCTTTCTTT.

This chain connects TRBV19 to TRBJ1-1, with D perhaps TRBD1 (5 bases). CDR1 is LNHDA, CDR2 SQIVND, per germline (reference sequence). The CDR3 sequence is 15 residues long. V lost 2 bases and J 1 base, leaving 11 bases between the germline ends. Here the CDR3 DNA reads TGTGCCAGTAGTATACCGACAGTTTCGAACACTGAAGCTTTCTTT. Its protein product is CASSIPTVSNTEAFF.

The chain combines TRBV9 with TRBJ2-3; 11 bases are shared with TRBD2. The V and J ends lost 4 bases and 7 bases, in that order; junction bases with no gene match: 11. The germline V gene has CDR1 SGDLS and CDR2 YYNGEE. The CDR3 loop spans 16 amino acids. CDR3: CASSFPLAGGSHTQYF. The DNA of the CDR3 is TGTGCCAGCAGCTTCCCCTTAGCGGGGGGGTCTCATACGCAGTATTTT.

The J gene is TRBJ2-7, the V gene TRBV19, with 9 bases aligning to TRBD1. Trimming removed 3 bases from V and 5 bases from J; junction bases left unmatched: 5. Germline V lookup: CDR1 LNHDA, CDR2 SQIVND (reference sequence). The CDR3 contains 14 residues. In DNA form, the CDR3 reads TGTGCCAGTAGTATCGGACAGGGGAGCCACGAGCAGTACTTC. Protein product: CASSIGQGSHEQYF.

This clone was picked up one time. This chain joins TRBV28 and TRBJ2-2; D gene ambiguous. V was trimmed by 7 bases and J by 0 bases, leaving 18 bases between them. This CDR3 has 17 amino acids. Germline V CDR1 and CDR2: MDHEN, SYDVKM. The CDR3: CASTPIGAITNTGELFF. The CDR3 coding sequence is TGTGCCAGCACCCCGATAGGTGCCATTACGAACACCGGGGAGCTGTTTTTT.